The 29 T cell receptor beta chains reported below all come from one sample, sequenced in a study of CD8 T cells in ankylosing spondylitis (dated by TCRdb to about 2017). Library generation was performed with 5' RACE. TCRdb records Illumina HiSeq 2500 as the sequencer. The public sequencing data were trimmed at Q25 with fastp and processed into clonotypes with MiXCR by TCRdb, which kept only in-frame beta chains. Rows are combined by CDR3 protein, so each entry shows the most common genes and DNA. In all, the sample holds about 240,000 distinct CDR3 sequences, and around 7.8% of those were seen once. The ten largest make up almost 7% of the sample. The sequenced sample was blood, either unsorted or a sorted T cell fraction (not recorded which). The receptor source for this set is a male donor with ankylosing spondylitis or in good health (not recorded which).

This clonotype was observed many times. The chain links TRBV6-2 or TRBV6-3 to TRBJ2-3, with a weak D call TRBD1 (6 bases). CDR1 is MNHEY and CDR2 is SVGEGT in the germline V gene. This CDR3 contains 18 residues. The V end lost 6 bases, the J end lost 1 base, and 23 bases lay between the germline ends. The CDR3 loop reads CASSELPRQVRGTDTQYF. The CDR3 DNA reads as TGTGCCAGCAGCGAGTTACCCCGACAGGTCAGGGGCACAGATACGCAGTATTTT.

The V gene is TRBV5-5, the J gene TRBJ2-1; TRBD1 agrees at 10 bases. Germline CDR1 and CDR2: SGHKS and YYEKEE (reference sequence). The length of the CDR3 is 14 residues. J gave up 7 bases and V 7 bases, and 8 bases lay outside the gene matches. CDR3 sequence (DNA): TGTGCCAGCCTCATTCCGGGACAGGGGAATGAGCAGTTCTTC. This codes for CASLIPGQGNEQFF.

In the case of this clonotype: A read error may explain this, as a much larger clone is one base away. The V call is TRBV30, the J call TRBJ1-2; 10 bases are shared with TRBD1. The germline V gene has CDR1 GTSNPN and CDR2 SVGIG (reference sequence). CDR3 length: 14 amino acids. Here the CDR3 reads CAWSSGQGIDGYAF. As DNA, the CDR3 is TGTGCCTGGAGTTCGGGACAGGGGATTGATGGCTACGCCTTC. Combining the CDR3 with reference TRBV30 and TRBJ1-2 gives the whole variable domain SQTIHQWPATLVQPVGSPLSLECTVEGTSNPNLYWYRQAAGRGLQLLFYSVGIGQISSEVPQNLSASRPQDRQFILSSKKLLLSDSGFYLCAWSSGQGIDGYAFGSGTRLTVV.

The sample holds many counts of this clonotype. The J gene is TRBJ1-5, the V gene TRBV18; possibly TRBD1 for D (5 bases). The CDR3 is made up of 12 amino acids. Deletions cut 6 bases from V and 11 bases from J, with 14 bases between. The V gene's germline CDR1 is KGHSH and CDR2 LQKENI. The CDR3 nucleotides read TGTGCCAGCTCCCTGGCGGAGGGGTCCCAGCATTTT. It is translated as CASSLAEGSQHF.

In this sample, this clonotype turned up many times. The rearrangement joins TRBV25-1 to TRBJ1-1; 7 bases map to TRBD1. The trim removed 2 bases at V and 0 bases at J, leaving 0 bases unmatched. The CDR3 totals 14 residues. Looked up from germline, CDR1 is MGHDK and CDR2 is SYGVNS. CDR3 nucleotide sequence: TGTGCCAGCAGTGAAGGGACAGTGAACACTGAAGCTTTCTTT. Encoded protein: CASSEGTVNTEAFF.

This clonotype was detected ten times or more. The chain is built from TRBV6-1 and TRBJ2-2, with a tentative D call TRBD2 (7 bases). Germline V CDR1 and CDR2: MNHNS, SASEGT. With 7 bases removed from V and 3 bases from J, the gap between germline ends came to 12 bases. This CDR3 has 14 residues. DNA for the CDR3: TGTGCCAGCATGAGGGGGGGGGACACCGGGGAGCTGTTTTTT. This translates into CASMRGGDTGELFF.

The CDR3 DNA follows: TGTGCCAGCAGTTACGAGGGGCTCAATACAGATACGCAGTATTTT. Its protein is CASSYEGLNTDTQYF. The rearrangement joins TRBV6-5 to TRBJ2-3, with D possibly being TRBD1 or TRBD2 (5 bases each). The germline gives CDR1 MNHEY, CDR2 SVGAGI. There are 15 residues in the CDR3. Trimming shortened V by 2 bases and J by 3 bases, and 12 bases separated the two germline ends.

This clonotype was counted ten times or more. The chain recombines TRBV7-3 with TRBJ1-1; no reliable D call. Looked up from germline, CDR1 is SGHTA and CDR2 is FQGTGA. The V end was cut by 5 bases, the J end by 1 base, with 8 bases between. This CDR3 has 13 amino acids. The CDR3 region is CASSVEWNTEAFF. DNA of the CDR3: TGTGCCAGCAGCGTCGAATGGAACACTGAAGCTTTCTTT.

The J gene is TRBJ1-1, the V gene TRBV30; D unclear. Looked up from germline, CDR1 is GTSNPN and CDR2 is SVGIG (reference sequence). The CDR3 consists of 13 residues. Trimming cost V 2 bases and J 8 bases, with 15 bases left between them. CDR3 residues: CAWSLSLTEEAFF. The DNA for the CDR3 is TGTGCCTGGAGTCTCTCCCTGACCGAGGAAGCTTTCTTT.

There are a few counts of this clonotype. One junction end disagrees with the germline gene, perhaps due to a read error. The chain has TRBV10-3 and TRBJ2-7; a possible D gene is TRBD2 (5 bases). CDR1 is ENHRY and CDR2 is SYGVKD in the germline V gene. The CDR3 extends over 15 amino acids. The CDR3 region is CTISGPPDSGEEQYF. In nucleotides, the CDR3 is TGTACCATCAGTGGACCCCCGGACTCCGGGGAGGAGCAGTACTTC.

This clonotype has just a few counts. This chain uses TRBV4-3 with TRBJ2-7, with 9 bases aligning to TRBD1. Trimming took 4 bases from V and 1 from J; bases not matched to a gene: 8. Germline V gives CDR1 LGHNA, CDR2 YSLEER. This CDR3 spans 16 amino acids. The CDR3 bases are TGCGCCAGCAGCCGGGGTGGGGGACAGGGATCCTACGAGCAGTACTTC. This gives the protein CASSRGGGQGSYEQYF.

This clonotype was detected many times. The chain uses TRBV24-1 and TRBJ2-2; 10 bases map to TRBD1. The ends lost 2 bases at V and 3 bases at J; junction bases unmatched: 2. Per germline, CDR1 KGHDR and CDR2 SFDVKD. This CDR3 is 16 amino acids long. CDR3 in DNA: TGTGCCACCAGTGATTCCGGGACAGGGGACACCGGGGAGCTGTTTTTT. Translated: CATSDSGTGDTGELFF.

The table lists this clonotype with many counts. This chain connects TRBV20-1 to TRBJ1-2; TRBD1 matches 9 bases. The CDR3 is 13 residues long. Germline assignment: CDR1 DFQATT and CDR2 SNEGSKA (reference sequence). J gave up 8 bases and V 6 bases, and 10 bases lay outside the gene matches. The CDR3 sequence is CSAARDRAGGYTF. CDR3 bases: TGCAGTGCGGCGCGGGACAGGGCCGGGGGCTACACCTTC.

The sample holds many counts of this clonotype. The chain uses TRBV7-3 and TRBJ1-1; tentatively, D is TRBD1 (6 bases). The CDR3 is 15 amino acids. Germline loops: CDR1 SGHTA, CDR2 FQGTGA. The germline V and J ends were trimmed by 1 base and 1 base, with 10 bases remaining between them. CDR3 loop: CASSLNRDKNTEAFF. The CDR3 DNA follows: TGTGCCAGCAGCTTAAACAGGGATAAGAACACTGAAGCTTTCTTT.

This clonotype was picked up many times. The rearrangement uses TRBV2 and TRBJ2-2; 9 positions agree with TRBD2. This CDR3 spans 13 amino acids. From germline, CDR1 is SNHLY and CDR2 FYNNEI. The junction had 4 bases not matched to a gene; V was cut back by 8 bases and J by 6 bases. DNA of the CDR3: TGTGCCAGCGAGAGCGGGAGGTCCGGGGAGCTGTTTTTT. The encoded protein is CASESGRSGELFF.

This chain links TRBV3-1 with TRBJ1-3, with unresolved D. Germline V CDR1 and CDR2: LGHDT, YNNKEL (reference sequence). The CDR3 spans 15 residues. V lost 0 bases and J 0 bases, leaving 6 bases between the germline ends. CDR3 bases: TGTGCCAGCAGCCAAGATCTAGCCTCTGGAAACACCATATATTTT. Translation: CASSQDLASGNTIYF.

This clonotype was recorded many times. CDR3: CASSELPSVADTQYF. The DNA for the CDR3 is TGTGCCAGCAGTGAACTCCCTAGCGTGGCAGATACGCAGTATTTT. V and J are TRBV6-4 and TRBJ2-3; a weak D match, TRBD2 (6 bases). V was cut by 3 bases and J by 4 bases, with 14 bases left in between. The germline CDR1 and CDR2 sequences are MRHNA and SNTAGT. The length of the CDR3 is 15 residues.

In its sample, this clonotype was seen many times. The V and J genes are TRBV12-3 or TRBV12-4 and TRBJ1-5, with D perhaps TRBD1 (6 bases). CDR3 size: 16 residues. V lost 2 bases to trimming and J lost 0 bases, with 11 bases between them. CDR3 sequence: CASSLLGAHSNQPQHF. The CDR3 nucleotides are TGTGCCAGCAGTTTATTGGGGGCCCATAGCAATCAGCCCCAGCATTTT.

This clonotype turned up a few times. J is TRBJ2-7 and V is TRBV7-9; no firm D call. Trimming took 0 bases from V and 6 from J, leaving 6 bases between them. Germline V gene lookup returns CDR1 SEHNR and CDR2 FQNEAQ (reference sequence). CDR3 length: 12 amino acids. The chain's CDR3 is CASSLAPTEQYF. CDR3 nucleotide sequence: TGTGCCAGCAGCTTAGCGCCGACCGAGCAGTACTTC.

This clonotype came up once. The rearrangement uses TRBV29-1 and TRBJ2-3; 14 bases match TRBD2. With 6 bases clipped from V and 1 base from J, the junction kept 6 bases outside the gene matches. This CDR3 spans 16 amino acids. Germline CDR1 and CDR2: SQVTM and ANQGSEA. The CDR3 here is CSVLGLAGDRTDTQYF. In DNA form, the CDR3 reads TGCAGCGTGCTGGGACTAGCGGGGGATCGCACAGATACGCAGTATTTT.

In its sample, this clonotype was seen many times. This chain links TRBV5-1 with TRBJ2-1, with D possibly TRBD2 on 6 matching bases. The CDR3 consists of 15 residues. Germline loops: CDR1 SGHRS, CDR2 YFSETQ. V was trimmed by 4 bases and J by 2 bases, leaving 13 bases between them. The CDR3 nucleotides are TGCGCCAGCAGCGCGGACGGGAGCACCTACAATGAGCAGTTCTTC. Its protein is CASSADGSTYNEQFF.

This clonotype occurred many times. The chain combines TRBV9 with TRBJ2-7; D is unresolved. Trimming removed 0 bases from V and 3 bases from J, with 7 bases in between. Germline V gene sequence: CDR1 SGDLS, CDR2 YYNGEE. The CDR3 runs 13 residues. The CDR3 DNA follows: TGTGCCAGCAGCGTAGATTACGGCTACGAGCAGTACTTC. The encoded protein is CASSVDYGYEQYF.

This clonotype was seen ten or more times. The V call is TRBV12-3 or TRBV12-4, the J call TRBJ2-5; 8 bases align to TRBD1. This CDR3 contains 13 residues. The V and J ends lost 7 bases and 5 bases, in that order; junction bases with no gene match: 6. The CDR3 region is CASTSGQVETQYF. CDR3 DNA sequence: TGTGCCAGCACCTCGGGACAGGTTGAGACCCAGTACTTC.

This clonotype turned up a few times. The chain has TRBV7-9 and TRBJ1-1; 10 bases align to TRBD1. Looked up from germline, CDR1 is SEHNR and CDR2 is FQNEAQ (reference sequence). This CDR3 region has 17 residues. The V segment lost 2 bases and the J segment 5 bases; nucleotides outside the gene matches: 11. The CDR3 region has the DNA TGTGCCAGCAGCTTAAGGTCGGGACAGGGGTTTGGGACTGAAGCTTTCTTT. Translating it yields CASSLRSGQGFGTEAFF.

This clonotype was detected ten times or more. The chain employs TRBV5-1 and TRBJ2-7; D possibly corresponds to TRBD2 (6 bases). This CDR3 comprises 13 residues. V was trimmed by 4 bases and J by 7 bases, leaving 15 bases between them. Germline V lookup: CDR1 SGHRS, CDR2 YFSETQ. For the CDR3, the DNA is TGCGCCAGCAGCCGGGACTCCGGAGGGGAGCAGTACTTC. It yields the protein CASSRDSGGEQYF.

This chain uses TRBV13 with TRBJ2-7, with D unclear. The CDR3 is made up of 16 amino acids. V was trimmed by 5 bases and J by 0 bases, leaving 17 bases between them. CDR1 is PRHDT and CDR2 is FYEKMQ in the germline V gene (reference sequence). The CDR3 sequence is CASSHSSGASSYEQYF. The CDR3 DNA sequence: TGTGCCAGCAGCCACTCCTCCGGTGCCAGCTCCTACGAGCAGTACTTC.

This clonotype was seen a handful of times. The V call is TRBV18, the J call TRBJ2-5, with 11 bases that match TRBD2. Germline assignment: CDR1 KGHSH and CDR2 LQKENI. CDR3 size: 16 residues. V trimming: 2 bases; J trimming: 4 bases; junction bases outside the gene matches: 6. This CDR3 is CASSPTSGGPAETQYF. CDR3 bases: TGTGCCAGCTCACCAACTAGCGGGGGCCCCGCAGAGACCCAGTACTTC.

This clonotype has ten or more counts. The genes are TRBV20-1 and TRBJ2-7, with 7 bases fitting TRBD2. Per the germline V gene, CDR1 is DFQATT and CDR2 is SNEGSKA (reference sequence). J was trimmed by 7 bases and V by 0 bases; bases with no gene match: 12. This CDR3 comprises 15 residues. CDR3 amino acids: CSARDLLAATREQYF. CDR3 sequence (DNA): TGCAGTGCTAGAGACCTGCTAGCGGCCACGAGGGAGCAGTACTTC.

The chain couples TRBV6-5 to TRBJ2-1; TRBD2 agrees at 10 bases. Looked up from germline, CDR1 is MNHEY and CDR2 is SVGAGI. Trimming at V came to 3 bases and at J to 4 bases, leaving 3 bases not matched to a gene. This CDR3 is 15 amino acids long. The CDR3: CASSYTSGTYNEQFF. CDR3 DNA sequence: TGTGCCAGCAGTTATACTAGCGGGACATACAATGAGCAGTTCTTC.